A selection of T cell receptor beta chains follows, all from one sample in a study of monozygotic twins with cystic fibrosis. Here immunoSEQ multiplex PCR was the method, and the copy in TCRdb shows in-frame clones only, minus some. The table has 34,000 or so clones, about 92% seen once. The sequenced sample consisted of blood. These receptor sequences come from a girl aged 2-9 years with cystic fibrosis. Each CDR3 is given with its conserved first and last residue. The D gene is left open where the match is weak. Clone size is stated in some rows and not others, as once, few, many or a class when expanded.

>NA|TRBJ1-4|TRBV5-1|NA|12
TGCGCCAGTCAGGGGCTTACTGAAAAACTGTTTTTT
CASQGLTEKLFF
>NA|TRBJ2-7|TRBV6-5|TRBD2|16
TGTGCCAGCAGTTACACCCTAGCGGGAGTATCCTACGAGCAGTACTTC
CASSYTLAGVSYEQYF
>NA|TRBJ1-2|TRBV28|TRBD1|16
TGTGCCAGCAGCCAACATCCGGGACAGGGGTTGTCTGGCTACACCTTC
CASSQHPGQGLSGYTF
>NA|TRBJ1-2|TRBV9|NA|14
TGTGCCAGCAGCGTAGAGGAAAGGCCTCAAGGCTACACCTTC
CASSVEERPQGYTF
>once|TRBJ2-3|TRBV18|TRBD1|17
TGTGCCAGCTCAACACGGCCACAGGGGGCGAGGACAGATACGCAGTATTTT
CASSTRPQGARTDTQYF
>NA|TRBJ1-1|TRBV28|TRBD1|22
TGTGCCAGCAGTTTCCCCCTGTCGGGGACAGGGAATCTTAGGATCTCGAACACTGAAGCTTTCTTT
CASSFPLSGTGNLRISNTEAFF
>NA|TRBJ1-1|TRBV6-1|NA|14
TGTGCCAGCAGTGCTTTCCTCAGGAACACTGAAGCTTTCTTT
CASSAFLRNTEAFF
>NA|TRBJ2-3|TRBV25-1|TRBD2|18
TGTGCCAGCAGTGAAACAGGACTAGCGGGGGAACGCACAGATACGCAGTATTTT
CASSETGLAGERTDTQYF
>NA|TRBJ2-1|TRBV28|NA|12
TGTGCCAGCAGATCGGGTGTGAATGAGCAGTTCTTC
CASRSGVNEQFF
>NA|TRBJ2-1|TRBV7-6|TRBD2|15
TGTGCCAGCAGCCCCCTAACTAGCGGCCACAATGAGCAGTTCTTC
CASSPLTSGHNEQFF
>once|TRBJ2-2|TRBV5-1|NA|16
TGCGCCAGCAGCCCGGACGGGCGGTTGGACACCGGGGAGCTGTTTTTT
CASSPDGRLDTGELFF
>NA|TRBJ1-5|TRBV4-3|NA|17
TGCGCCAGCAGCCAAGATCTTTCAGGGGATAGCAATCAGCCCCAGCATTTT
CASSQDLSGDSNQPQHF
>NA|TRBJ2-6|TRBV27|TRBD1|18
TGTGCCAGCAGTTATCGCCCGACAGGGGCTAATGGGGCCAACGTCCTGACTTTC
CASSYRPTGANGANVLTF
>once|TRBJ2-7|TRBV6-4|NA|12
TGTGCCAGCCCTGACAACTCCTACGAGCAGTACTTC
CASPDNSYEQYF
>NA|TRBJ1-1|TRBV4-1|NA|13
TGCGCCAGCAGCCAGGAACGGGGGTTCGAAGCTTTCTTT
CASSQERGFEAFF
>NA|TRBJ1-1|TRBV4-1|NA|14
TGCGCCAGCAGCCCCGGGGCACGGGGCACTGAAGCTTTCTTT
CASSPGARGTEAFF
>NA|TRBJ1-1|TRBV2|NA|14
TGTGCCAGCAGTCTCGGGACAACGAACACTGAAGCTTTCTTT
CASSLGTTNTEAFF
>once|TRBJ1-1|TRBV19|NA|15
TGTGCCAGTAGTATAGAGAGGCAGGGCAACACTGAAGCTTTCTTT
CASSIERQGNTEAFF
>NA|TRBJ1-1|TRBV7-2|NA|13
TGTGCCAGCAGCTTACCCTGGGACCCTGAAGCTTTCTTT
CASSLPWDPEAFF
>NA|TRBJ2-2|TRBV13|TRBD2|18
TGTGCCAGCAGCTCCCGGAGTAGCGGGAGGGTTTTTACCGGGGAGCTGTTTTTT
CASSSRSSGRVFTGELFF
>NA|TRBJ2-5|TRBV6-6|NA|13
TGTGCCAGCCTAAAGCGGTACCAAGAGACCCAGTACTTC
CASLKRYQETQYF
>NA|TRBJ2-7|TRBV5-4|TRBD1|12
TGTGCCAGCAGCTTTACAGGGGGAGAGCAGTACTTC
CASSFTGGEQYF
>NA|TRBJ2-1|TRBV7-9|TRBD1|15
TGTGCCAGCAGCTTGGGACAGGGGAGTAGAGGAGGGCAGTTCTTC
CASSLGQGSRGGQFF
>NA|TRBJ2-5|TRBV10-2|NA|18
TGCGCCAGCAGTAGAAAACGGGGAGGAATGAGGTACCAAGAGACCCAGTACTTC
CASSRKRGGMRYQETQYF
>NA|TRBJ1-1|TRBV7-9|NA|17
TGTGCCAGCAGCTTACAGTCCATCGAGGCTGGGGACACTGAAGCTTTCTTT
CASSLQSIEAGDTEAFF
>few|TRBJ2-6|TRBV6-1|NA|15
TGTGCCAGCAGCCCCGAGTCGACTGGGGCCAACGTCCTGACTTTC
CASSPESTGANVLTF
>NA|TRBJ2-7|TRBV11-2|TRBD2|18
TGTGCCAGCAGCTTAGAACTAGCGGGAGGGAGCCTACGCTACGAGCAGTACTTC
CASSLELAGGSLRYEQYF
>NA|TRBJ2-7|TRBV6-1|NA|13
TGTGCCAGCAGTGAAGGTTTGAGGGCCGAGCAGTACTTC
CASSEGLRAEQYF
>NA|TRBJ2-7|TRBV5-6|NA|14
TGTGCCAGCAGCCCGGACGGTAGCTCCTACGAGCAGTACTTC
CASSPDGSSYEQYF
>NA|TRBJ2-1|TRBV5-5|NA|10
TGTGCCAGCATGGGGAATGAGCAGTTCTTC
CASMGNEQFF
>NA|TRBJ1-1|TRBV10-1|NA|13
TGCGCCAGCAGTTCAGGGATGGGCACTGAAGCTTTCTTT
CASSSGMGTEAFF
>NA|TRBJ1-1|TRBV9|NA|15
TGTGCCAGCAGCGTAGGAGGCAGGGTAAACACTGAAGCTTTCTTT
CASSVGGRVNTEAFF
>NA|TRBJ2-7|TRBV11-2|NA|17
TGTGCCAGCAGCGCTTTATTAATTCGAAGGTCCTTCCACGAGCAGTACTTC
CASSALLIRRSFHEQYF
>once|TRBJ1-2|TRBV5-4|TRBD1|16
TGTGCCAGCAGTCTGTCCTTCCAGGGGGTAAACTATGGCTACACCTTC
CASSLSFQGVNYGYTF
>NA|TRBJ2-7|TRBV7-9|TRBD2|15
TGTGCCAGCAGCCTCGGGACTAGCGCCTCCTACGAGCAGTACTTC
CASSLGTSASYEQYF